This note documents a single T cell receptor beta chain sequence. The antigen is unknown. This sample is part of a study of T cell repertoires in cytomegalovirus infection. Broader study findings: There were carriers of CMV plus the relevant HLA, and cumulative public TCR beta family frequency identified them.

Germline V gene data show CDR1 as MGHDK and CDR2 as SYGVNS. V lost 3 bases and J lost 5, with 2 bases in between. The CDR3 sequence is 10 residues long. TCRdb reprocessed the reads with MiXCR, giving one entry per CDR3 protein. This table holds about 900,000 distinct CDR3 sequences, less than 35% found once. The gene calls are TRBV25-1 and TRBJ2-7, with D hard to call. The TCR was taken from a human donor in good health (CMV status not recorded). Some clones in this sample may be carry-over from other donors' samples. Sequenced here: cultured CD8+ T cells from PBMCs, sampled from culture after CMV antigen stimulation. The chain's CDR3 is CASSEDEQYV. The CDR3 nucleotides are TGTGCCAGCAGTGAGGACGAGCAGTACGTC.